This T cell receptor beta chain was sequenced during a study of T cell repertoires in cytomegalovirus infection. TCRdb re-analysed the reads in MiXCR, keeping a single row per CDR3 protein. The repertoire includes hundreds of thousands of distinct CDR3 sequences, around a third of them detected once, and roughly an eighth sits in the top ten. This clonotype has a handful of counts. The antigen remains unidentified. Looked up from germline, CDR1 is SGHRS and CDR2 is YFSETQ. This CDR3 comprises 15 residues. The V end was cut by 3 bases, the J end by 4 bases, with 16 bases between. The TCR sequence derives from a human donor in good health (CMV status not recorded). Some clones in this sample may be carry-over from other donors' samples. The sample was cultured CD8+ T cells from PBMCs, taken from culture after CMV antigen stimulation. The genes are TRBV5-1 and TRBJ1-2, with D unclear. The CDR3: CASSSVTTNGYGYTF. The CDR3 DNA reads TGCGCCAGCAGCTCTGTGACAACGAATGGCTATGGCTACACCTTC.